This TCR beta chain was identified in a study of regulatory T cells in long-lasting Graves disease. Building the TCR beta libraries relied on iRepertoire HTBI primers, and CDR3 regions underwent Arm-PCR. A single record per CDR3 protein comes from TCRdb applying MiXCR to the multiplex PCR reads. The sample includes approximately 400,000 distinct CDR3 sequences, around 24% seen only once; the top ten take roughly a quarter. Notes on the study in general: Those with persistent Graves' had less TCR diversity than newly diagnosed patients. Gene preferences differed: TRBV28, TRBJ1-2, TRBJ2-5 in persistent cases.

As for time point: persistent/refractory GD, antithyroid drugs over 5 years with positive TRAb. There was RNA extracted from PBMCs, and the TCR library was made from it. Germline lookup yields CDR1 SGHRS and CDR2 YFSETQ. Deletions cut 3 bases from V and 3 bases from J, with 16 bases between. This CDR3 has 16 amino acids. Only a few counts were recorded for this clonotype. What it recognizes is unknown. The sequencing used peripheral blood mononuclear cells (PBMCs), collected when the disease was refractory, from a patient treated with antithyroid drugs. The rearrangement links TRBV5-1 to TRBJ2-1, with D possibly being TRBD2 (5 bases). This sequence was found in a female donor with Graves disease. The CDR3 DNA reads TGCGCCAGCAGCTCAGTAGGTGGGAGAAACTACAATGAGCAGTTCTTC. Translating gives CASSSVGGRNYNEQFF.